This T cell receptor (beta chain) originates from a study of T cells after yellow fever vaccination. The CDR3 is made up of 12 amino acids. Germline CDR1 and CDR2: SGHNT and YYREEE (reference sequence). V lost 4 bases and J lost 7, with 10 bases in between. This clonotype came up a few times. TCRdb reprocessed the 5' RACE reads via MiXCR and lists one record per CDR3 protein. This sample has about 210,000 distinct CDR3 sequences, with more than 6.5% found just once. The TCR comes from a young man who received the YFV17D yellow fever vaccine. The genes are TRBV5-4 and TRBJ2-3; no definite D call. Sequenced material: CD4+ T cells sorted from PBMCs, taken on the day of the yellow fever booster vaccination. The CDR3 region is CASSMDGYTQYF. The CDR3 nucleotides are TGTGCCAGCAGCATGGACGGGTATACGCAGTATTTT.